A selection of T cell receptor beta chains follows, all from one sample in a study of cytomegalovirus exposure and HLA in healthy donors. The data were produced by immunoSEQ multiplex PCR, yet TCRdb's version contains in-frame clones alone and is incomplete. This table holds over 200,000 clones, more than 85% found once. Sequenced sample: PBMCs. The receptors derive from a woman aged 18-30 years in good health and CMV-seronegative. Both conserved end residues are part of each CDR3. The D gene is left open where the match is weak.

>TRBJ1-6|TRBV4-3|-
CASSQVGSSPLHF
>TRBJ1-1|TRBV2|TRBD1
CASSGQGMNTEAFF
>TRBJ2-7|TRBV5-1|-
CASSSRTGPYEQYF
>TRBJ1-1|TRBV5-1|-
CASSLSPAGNTEAFF
>TRBJ1-6|TRBV9|-
CASSVGGAYNSPLHF
>TRBJ1-1|TRBV7-2|TRBD1
CASSSSGTGDTEAFF
>TRBJ2-7|TRBV7-6|-
CASSLKPGQNYEQYF
>TRBJ1-6|TRBV9|-
CASSGQTGFNSPLHF
>TRBJ2-1|TRBV7-3|-
CASSPSFGGKNEQFF
>TRBJ2-1|TRBV4-3|TRBD2
CASSQAGWGGPYNEQFF
>TRBJ1-3|TRBV9|-
CASSVATRVAGNTIYF
>TRBJ1-2|TRBV7-9|TRBD1
CASSLGTGDRGYTF
>TRBJ1-1|TRBV7-9|-
CASSRAGLTEAFF
>TRBJ2-3|TRBV7-2|-
CASSAQGADTQYF
>TRBJ2-1|TRBV5-6|-
CASSLAGGGIKNEQFF
>TRBJ1-2|TRBV10-2|-
CASDPSGYGYTF
>TRBJ2-3|TRBV29-1|-
CSVPGAGGTDTQYF
>TRBJ1-1|TRBV4-2|-
CASSHAGMNTEAFF
>TRBJ2-7|TRBV19|TRBD1
CASSRGTGSNEQYF
>TRBJ1-4|TRBV7-9|TRBD1
CASSQAGTGGDEKLFF
>TRBJ2-7|TRBV21-1|-
CASSKVGSQGDTYEQYF
>TRBJ2-5|TRBV6-5|TRBD1
CASSYPSGGEIGTQYF
>TRBJ1-2|TRBV5-5|-
CASSWDIGQPSRTYTF
>TRBJ1-1|TRBV9|-
CASSVDSVEMNTEAFF
>TRBJ2-1|TRBV7-2|TRBD2
CASSITSGGTYNEQFF
>TRBJ2-1|TRBV9|TRBD2
CASSVGASGEVSGEQFF
>TRBJ2-3|TRBV9|-
CASSLAARRTDTQYF
>TRBJ2-5|TRBV19|TRBD1
CASSPPRTGRETQYF
>TRBJ1-2|TRBV5-1|TRBD1
CASRTDRDHGYTF
>TRBJ1-3|TRBV4-2|TRBD1
CASSQDWAGGYSGNTIYF
>TRBJ2-1|TRBV18|TRBD1
CASSPTGGVLNEQFF
>TRBJ2-4|TRBV5-1|-
CASSLLTGGGKNIQYF
>TRBJ1-1|TRBV15|-
CATSRDFMNTEAFF
>TRBJ1-1|TRBV18|-
CASSPRLQMGTEAFF
>-|TRBV7-2|-
CASSGIQVPYEQYF
>TRBJ2-4|TRBV5-1|-
CASSPTVAVAKNIQYF
>TRBJ1-1|TRBV7-9|-
CASSSPPGEAFF
>TRBJ1-1|TRBV2|-
CASRAGKFTEAFF
>TRBJ1-3|TRBV4-3|-
CASSQGFRGAGNTIYF
>TRBJ1-6|TRBV7-2|-
CASRPPGENSPLHF
>TRBJ2-3|TRBV29-1|-
CSVEGQGGDTQYF
>TRBJ2-7|TRBV9|TRBD2
CASSVRGGGAYEQYF